A selection of T cell receptor beta chains follows, all from one sample in a study of blood T cell repertoires in COVID-19. This table comes from immunoSEQ multiplex PCR, and its TCRdb copy is limited to in-frame clones, with some not included. The sample has 250,000 to 350,000 clones, about 89% seen once. The sample taken for sequencing was peripheral blood. The receptors stem from a woman between 35 and 50 years old who had recovered from COVID-19. CDR3s include the opening cysteine and the closing phenylalanine or tryptophan. Fields, in order: D gene, J gene, clone size, V gene, CDR3 protein, CDR3 DNA. D genes are given only for firm matches. Clone size is given for some rows only: seen once, a few or many times, or a class if the clone is expanded.

d_gene: TRBD2; j_gene: TRBJ2-1; abundance: once; v_gene: TRBV28; CDR3aa: CASSFTTSGRKFF; CDR3nt: TGTGCCAGCAGTTTTACGACTAGCGGGAGGAAGTTCTTC
d_gene: TRBD2; j_gene: TRBJ2-1; abundance: -; v_gene: TRBV19; CDR3aa: CASSILTSGNNEQFF; CDR3nt: TGTGCCAGTAGTATACTGACTAGCGGTAACAATGAGCAGTTCTTC
d_gene: TRBD2; j_gene: TRBJ2-1; abundance: once; v_gene: TRBV27; CDR3aa: CASSFATSGSGEQFF; CDR3nt: TGTGCCAGCAGTTTTGCGACTAGCGGGAGTGGTGAGCAGTTCTTC
d_gene: -; j_gene: TRBJ1-2; abundance: -; v_gene: TRBV7-9; CDR3aa: CASSHETPPGGYTF; CDR3nt: TGTGCCAGCAGCCATGAGACCCCTCCGGGGGGCTACACCTTC
d_gene: -; j_gene: TRBJ2-1; abundance: -; v_gene: TRBV27; CDR3aa: CASSPALWASYNEQFF; CDR3nt: TGTGCCAGCAGCCCGGCGTTGTGGGCATCCTACAATGAGCAGTTCTTC
d_gene: TRBD1; j_gene: TRBJ1-5; abundance: -; v_gene: TRBV19; CDR3aa: CASQGQGRQPQHF; CDR3nt: TGTGCCAGCCAGGGACAGGGCCGACAGCCCCAGCATTTT
d_gene: -; j_gene: TRBJ2-3; abundance: -; v_gene: TRBV15; CDR3aa: CATSRGLMTVTDTQYF; CDR3nt: TGTGCCACCAGCAGGGGACTCATGACAGTCACAGATACGCAGTATTTT
d_gene: -; j_gene: TRBJ2-7; abundance: -; v_gene: TRBV11-3; CDR3aa: CASSLGGDAYEQYF; CDR3nt: TGTGCCAGCAGCTTAGGGGGAGACGCCTACGAGCAGTACTTC
d_gene: -; j_gene: TRBJ1-1; abundance: -; v_gene: TRBV20-1; CDR3aa: CSAWQHEAFF; CDR3nt: TGCAGTGCGTGGCAACATGAAGCTTTCTTT
d_gene: -; j_gene: TRBJ2-5; abundance: -; v_gene: TRBV5-4; CDR3aa: CASSPHRDGETQYF; CDR3nt: TGTGCCAGCAGCCCCCACAGGGACGGGGAGACCCAGTACTTC
d_gene: TRBD2; j_gene: TRBJ2-7; abundance: -; v_gene: TRBV11-1; CDR3aa: CASSQWEGLSVEQYF; CDR3nt: TGTGCCAGCAGCCAATGGGAGGGACTTTCGGTCGAGCAGTACTTC
d_gene: -; j_gene: TRBJ1-2; abundance: once; v_gene: TRBV9; CDR3aa: CASSADSYGYTF; CDR3nt: TGTGCCAGCAGCGCCGACAGCTATGGCTACACCTTC
d_gene: -; j_gene: TRBJ1-3; abundance: -; v_gene: TRBV18; CDR3aa: CASSQRTSGNTIYF; CDR3nt: TGTGCCAGCTCACAACGGACATCCGGAAACACCATATATTTT
d_gene: TRBD2; j_gene: TRBJ2-1; abundance: -; v_gene: TRBV27; CDR3aa: CASRSPGLASSYNEQFF; CDR3nt: TGTGCCAGCAGATCTCCGGGACTAGCGTCCTCCTACAATGAGCAGTTCTTC
d_gene: -; j_gene: TRBJ1-5; abundance: -; v_gene: TRBV29-1; CDR3aa: CSVEDQADQPQHF; CDR3nt: TGCAGCGTTGAAGATCAGGCCGATCAGCCCCAGCATTTT
d_gene: TRBD1; j_gene: TRBJ1-6; abundance: few; v_gene: TRBV2; CDR3aa: CASSSRQGNNSPLHF; CDR3nt: TGTGCCAGCAGTTCCAGACAGGGCAATAATTCACCCCTCCACTTT
d_gene: TRBD2; j_gene: TRBJ2-7; abundance: -; v_gene: TRBV7-9; CDR3aa: CASSTRNLAGGSYEQYF; CDR3nt: TGTGCCAGCAGCACAAGAAATCTAGCGGGAGGGTCCTACGAGCAGTACTTC
d_gene: -; j_gene: TRBJ1-1; abundance: -; v_gene: TRBV4-1; CDR3aa: CASSQVLGSQVNFEAFF; CDR3nt: TGCGCCAGCAGCCAAGTTTTAGGTAGTCAGGTAAATTTTGAAGCTTTCTTT
d_gene: -; j_gene: TRBJ2-2; abundance: -; v_gene: TRBV6-5; CDR3aa: CASSRRRNTGELFF; CDR3nt: TGTGCCAGCAGCCGACGGAGGAACACCGGGGAGCTGTTTTTT
d_gene: TRBD2; j_gene: TRBJ2-2; abundance: -; v_gene: TRBV5-4; CDR3aa: CASSKLAVSNTGELFF; CDR3nt: TGTGCCAGCAGCAAACTAGCGGTTTCGAACACCGGGGAGCTGTTTTTT
d_gene: TRBD2; j_gene: TRBJ2-7; abundance: -; v_gene: TRBV6-2/TRBV6-3; CDR3aa: CASSYSGLAALISYEQYF; CDR3nt: TGTGCCAGCAGTTACTCCGGACTAGCGGCCCTGATCTCCTACGAGCAGTACTTC
d_gene: -; j_gene: TRBJ2-7; abundance: once; v_gene: TRBV29-1; CDR3aa: CSVATRTPIDEQYF; CDR3nt: TGCAGCGTTGCGACTAGGACTCCGATTGACGAGCAGTACTTC
d_gene: TRBD2; j_gene: TRBJ2-3; abundance: once; v_gene: TRBV7-3; CDR3aa: CASSFSGSSDTQYF; CDR3nt: TGTGCCAGCAGCTTTAGCGGGAGCTCAGATACGCAGTATTTT
d_gene: -; j_gene: TRBJ1-6; abundance: many; v_gene: TRBV4-1; CDR3aa: CASSQDGGSPLHF; CDR3nt: TGCGCCAGCAGCCAAGATGGAGGATCACCCCTCCACTTT
d_gene: TRBD2; j_gene: TRBJ2-1; abundance: -; v_gene: TRBV11-3; CDR3aa: CASSSGGEAGDLYNEQFF; CDR3nt: TGTGCCAGCAGCTCAGGCGGGGAAGCGGGAGACCTCTACAATGAGCAGTTCTTC
d_gene: TRBD2; j_gene: TRBJ2-3; abundance: -; v_gene: TRBV10-1; CDR3aa: CANEAGECPDTQYF; CDR3nt: TGCGCCAACGAGGCGGGGGAATGTCCAGATACGCAGTATTTT
d_gene: TRBD2; j_gene: TRBJ2-1; abundance: -; v_gene: TRBV4-1; CDR3aa: CASSQVSGGGNEQFF; CDR3nt: TGCGCCAGCAGCCAAGTCAGCGGGGGGGGGAATGAGCAGTTCTTC
d_gene: TRBD1; j_gene: TRBJ1-2; abundance: -; v_gene: TRBV2; CDR3aa: CASSEADRVGYTF; CDR3nt: TGTGCCAGCAGTGAAGCCGACAGGGTCGGCTACACCTTC
d_gene: TRBD1; j_gene: TRBJ1-5; abundance: -; v_gene: TRBV10-3; CDR3aa: CAISDGTGDYSNQPQHF; CDR3nt: TGTGCCATCAGTGACGGGACAGGGGATTATAGCAATCAGCCCCAGCATTTT
d_gene: -; j_gene: TRBJ2-1; abundance: -; v_gene: TRBV18; CDR3aa: CASSPESGLAQYNEQFF; CDR3nt: TGTGCCAGCTCACCAGAATCTGGGCTAGCGCAATACAATGAGCAGTTCTTC
d_gene: TRBD1; j_gene: TRBJ2-7; abundance: -; v_gene: TRBV11-2; CDR3aa: CASSPGQGAYEQYF; CDR3nt: TGTGCCAGCAGCCCTGGACAGGGGGCGTACGAGCAGTACTTC
d_gene: TRBD1; j_gene: TRBJ1-5; abundance: -; v_gene: TRBV5-1; CDR3aa: CASSQTGGWGQPQHF; CDR3nt: TGCGCCAGCAGCCAGACAGGGGGTTGGGGTCAGCCCCAGCATTTT
d_gene: TRBD1; j_gene: TRBJ1-4; abundance: -; v_gene: TRBV5-6; CDR3aa: CASSPGQGGNEKLFF; CDR3nt: TGTGCCAGCAGCCCGGGACAGGGAGGGAATGAAAAACTGTTTTTT
d_gene: TRBD2; j_gene: TRBJ2-2; abundance: few; v_gene: TRBV5-1; CDR3aa: CASSTRLAGGEYTGELFF; CDR3nt: TGCGCCAGCAGCACCCGACTAGCGGGAGGCGAGTACACCGGGGAGCTGTTTTTT
d_gene: -; j_gene: TRBJ2-4; abundance: -; v_gene: TRBV5-1; CDR3aa: CASSLASGVDLAKNIQYF; CDR3nt: TGCGCCAGCAGCTTGGCATCAGGGGTGGACCTAGCCAAAAACATTCAGTACTTC
d_gene: -; j_gene: TRBJ1-1; abundance: -; v_gene: TRBV24-1; CDR3aa: CATSAGGAGAEAFF; CDR3nt: TGTGCCACCAGTGCCGGGGGGGCGGGCGCTGAAGCTTTCTTT
d_gene: TRBD1; j_gene: TRBJ1-1; abundance: -; v_gene: TRBV14; CDR3aa: CASSRRSPGQGVAFF; CDR3nt: TGTGCCAGCAGCCGAAGATCCCCGGGACAGGGGGTCGCTTTCTTT
d_gene: TRBD1; j_gene: TRBJ2-1; abundance: -; v_gene: TRBV4-1; CDR3aa: CASSQGAGGMGNEQFF; CDR3nt: TGCGCCAGCAGCCAAGGAGCAGGGGGCATGGGGAATGAGCAGTTCTTC
d_gene: TRBD2; j_gene: TRBJ2-2; abundance: -; v_gene: TRBV15; CDR3aa: CATSRLAGYANTGELFF; CDR3nt: TGTGCCACCAGCCGACTAGCGGGTTACGCGAACACCGGGGAGCTGTTTTTT
d_gene: TRBD1; j_gene: TRBJ2-5; abundance: -; v_gene: TRBV27; CDR3aa: CASSPPDRGEGAQYF; CDR3nt: TGTGCCAGCAGTCCCCCCGACAGGGGTGAAGGGGCCCAGTACTTC
d_gene: -; j_gene: TRBJ2-3; abundance: -; v_gene: TRBV15; CDR3aa: CATSRDLTDTQYF; CDR3nt: TGTGCCACCAGCAGAGATTTAACAGATACGCAGTATTTT
d_gene: TRBD1; j_gene: TRBJ1-2; abundance: -; v_gene: TRBV19; CDR3aa: CASLRTGDGYTF; CDR3nt: TGTGCCAGTCTCCGTACAGGGGACGGCTACACCTTC
d_gene: -; j_gene: TRBJ1-5; abundance: -; v_gene: TRBV27; CDR3aa: CASSSLQGEGIYSNQPQHF; CDR3nt: TGTGCCAGCAGTTCACTCCAGGGTGAAGGCATTTATAGCAATCAGCCCCAGCATTTT
d_gene: TRBD1; j_gene: TRBJ2-7; abundance: -; v_gene: TRBV7-2; CDR3aa: CASSSPHRGNGFYEQYF; CDR3nt: TGTGCCAGCAGCTCACCACACAGGGGCAATGGGTTCTACGAGCAGTACTTC
d_gene: TRBD2; j_gene: TRBJ2-7; abundance: once; v_gene: TRBV15; CDR3aa: CATSRDDPSGNYEQYF; CDR3nt: TGTGCCACCAGCAGAGATGATCCTAGCGGGAACTACGAGCAGTACTTC
d_gene: -; j_gene: TRBJ2-7; abundance: -; v_gene: TRBV27; CDR3aa: CASSLQGSYEQYF; CDR3nt: TGTGCCAGCAGTTTACAGGGGTCCTACGAGCAGTACTTC
d_gene: -; j_gene: TRBJ2-2; abundance: -; v_gene: TRBV12-5; CDR3aa: CASAPTLGAGFNTGELFF; CDR3nt: TGTGCTAGTGCGCCCACCTTGGGTGCGGGATTCAACACCGGGGAGCTGTTTTTT